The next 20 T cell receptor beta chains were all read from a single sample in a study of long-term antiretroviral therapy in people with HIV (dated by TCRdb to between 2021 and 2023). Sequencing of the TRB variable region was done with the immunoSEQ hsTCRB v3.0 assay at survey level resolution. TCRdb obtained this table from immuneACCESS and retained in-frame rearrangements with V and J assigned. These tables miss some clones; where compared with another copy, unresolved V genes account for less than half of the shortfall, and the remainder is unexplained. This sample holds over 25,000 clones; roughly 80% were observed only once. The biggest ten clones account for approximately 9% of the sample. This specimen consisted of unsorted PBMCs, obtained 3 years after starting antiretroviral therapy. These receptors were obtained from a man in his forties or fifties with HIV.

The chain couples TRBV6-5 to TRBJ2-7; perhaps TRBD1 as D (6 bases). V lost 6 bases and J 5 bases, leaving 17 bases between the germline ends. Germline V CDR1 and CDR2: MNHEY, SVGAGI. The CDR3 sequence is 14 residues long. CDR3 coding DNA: TGTGCCAGCAGCCATCAGGGGAGTTTCAACGAGCAGTACTTC. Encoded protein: CASSHQGSFNEQYF.

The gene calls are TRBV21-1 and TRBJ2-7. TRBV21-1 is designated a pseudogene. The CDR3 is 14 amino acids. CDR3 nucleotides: TGTGCCAAAAGCTCATACACTGGCTCCTACGAGCAGTACTTC. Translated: CAKSSYTGSYEQYF.

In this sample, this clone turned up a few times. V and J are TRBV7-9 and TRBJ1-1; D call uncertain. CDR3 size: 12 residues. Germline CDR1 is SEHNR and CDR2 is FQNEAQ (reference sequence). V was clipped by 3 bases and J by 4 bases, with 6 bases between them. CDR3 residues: CASSFDSTEAFF. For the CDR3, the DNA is TGTGCCAGCAGCTTTGATAGCACTGAAGCTTTCTTT.

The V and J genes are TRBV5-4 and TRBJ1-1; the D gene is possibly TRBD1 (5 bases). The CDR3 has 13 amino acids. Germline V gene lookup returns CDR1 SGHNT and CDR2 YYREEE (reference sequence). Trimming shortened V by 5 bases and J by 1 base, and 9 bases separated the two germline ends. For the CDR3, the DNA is TGTGCCAGCAGATCTGACAGGAACACTGAAGCTTTCTTT. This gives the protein CASRSDRNTEAFF.

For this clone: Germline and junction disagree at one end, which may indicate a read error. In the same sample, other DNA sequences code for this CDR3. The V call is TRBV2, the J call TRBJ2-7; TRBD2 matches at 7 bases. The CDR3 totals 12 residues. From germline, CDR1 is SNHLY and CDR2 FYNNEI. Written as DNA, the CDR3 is TGTGCCAGCAGAACTAGCGTCAACGAGCAGTACTTT. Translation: CASRTSVNEQYF.

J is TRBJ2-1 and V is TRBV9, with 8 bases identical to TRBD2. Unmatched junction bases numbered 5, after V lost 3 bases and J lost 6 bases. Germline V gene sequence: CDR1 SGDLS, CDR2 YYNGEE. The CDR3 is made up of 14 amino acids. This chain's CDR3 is CASSAGTRGNEQFF. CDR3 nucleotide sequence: TGTGCCAGCAGCGCCGGGACTAGAGGCAATGAGCAGTTCTTC.

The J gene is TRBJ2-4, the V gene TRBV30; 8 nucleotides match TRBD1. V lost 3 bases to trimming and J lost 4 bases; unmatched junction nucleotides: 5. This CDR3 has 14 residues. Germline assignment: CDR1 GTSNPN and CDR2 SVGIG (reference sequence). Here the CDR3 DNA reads TGTGCCTGGAGGGACAGGGAAGGTAAAAACATTCAGTACTTC. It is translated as CAWRDREGKNIQYF.

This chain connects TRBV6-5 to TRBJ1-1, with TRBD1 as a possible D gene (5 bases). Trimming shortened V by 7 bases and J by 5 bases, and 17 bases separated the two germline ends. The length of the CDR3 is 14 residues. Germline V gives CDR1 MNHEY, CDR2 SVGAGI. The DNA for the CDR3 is TGTGCCAGCATCAATGGCGGGGGATTGACTGAAGCTTTCTTT. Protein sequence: CASINGGGLTEAFF.

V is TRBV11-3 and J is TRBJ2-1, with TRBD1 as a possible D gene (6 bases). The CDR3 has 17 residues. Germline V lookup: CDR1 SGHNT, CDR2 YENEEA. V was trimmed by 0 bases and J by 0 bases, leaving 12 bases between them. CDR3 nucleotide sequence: TGTGCCAGCAGCTTAGATACAGGGAAGAGCTCCTACAATGAGCAGTTCTTC. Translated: CASSLDTGKSSYNEQFF.

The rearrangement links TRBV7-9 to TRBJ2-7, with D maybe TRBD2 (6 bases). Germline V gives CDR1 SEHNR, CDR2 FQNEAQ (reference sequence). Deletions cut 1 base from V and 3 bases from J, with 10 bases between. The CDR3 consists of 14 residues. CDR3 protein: CASSLGGDLYEQYF. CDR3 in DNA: TGTGCCAGCAGCTTAGGCGGGGACCTCTACGAGCAGTACTTC.

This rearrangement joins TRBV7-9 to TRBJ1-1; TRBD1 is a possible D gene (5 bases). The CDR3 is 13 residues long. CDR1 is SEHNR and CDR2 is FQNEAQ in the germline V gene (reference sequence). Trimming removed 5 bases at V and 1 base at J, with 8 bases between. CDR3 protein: CASSLGQNTEAFF. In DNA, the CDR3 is TGTGCCAGCAGCCTCGGACAGAACACTGAAGCTTTCTTT.

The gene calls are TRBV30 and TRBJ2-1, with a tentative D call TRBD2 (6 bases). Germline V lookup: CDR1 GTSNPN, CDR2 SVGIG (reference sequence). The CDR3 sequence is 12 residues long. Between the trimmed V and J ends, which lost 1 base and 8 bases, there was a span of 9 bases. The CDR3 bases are TGTGCCTGGAGTGAGACTAGGGATGAGCAGTTCTTC. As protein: CAWSETRDEQFF.

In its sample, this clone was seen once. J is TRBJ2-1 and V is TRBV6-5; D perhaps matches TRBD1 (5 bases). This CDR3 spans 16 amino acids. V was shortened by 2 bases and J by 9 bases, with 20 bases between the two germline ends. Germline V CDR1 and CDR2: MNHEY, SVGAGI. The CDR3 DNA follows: TGTGCCAGCAGTTACATCGGTGGCAGGGTGGGCGGTGAGCAGTTCTTC. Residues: CASSYIGGRVGGEQFF.

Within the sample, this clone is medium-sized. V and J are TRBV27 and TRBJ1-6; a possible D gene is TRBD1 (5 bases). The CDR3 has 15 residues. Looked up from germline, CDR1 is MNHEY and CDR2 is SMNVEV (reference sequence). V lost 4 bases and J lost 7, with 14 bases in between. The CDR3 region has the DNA TGTGCCAGCAGTTGGTCCCGGGACGGGAATTCACCCCTCCACTTT. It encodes CASSWSRDGNSPLHF.

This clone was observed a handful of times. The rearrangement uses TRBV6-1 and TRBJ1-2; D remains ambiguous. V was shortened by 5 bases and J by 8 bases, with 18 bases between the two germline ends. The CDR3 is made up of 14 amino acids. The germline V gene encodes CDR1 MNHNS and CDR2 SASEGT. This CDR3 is CASSPSWQALGYTF. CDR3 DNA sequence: TGTGCCAGCAGTCCCTCTTGGCAGGCGCTAGGCTACACCTTC.

CDR3 in amino acids: CASSVKSYNEQFF. The CDR3 DNA follows: TGTGCCAGCAGCGTAAAGTCTTACAATGAGCAGTTCTTC. The V gene is TRBV9, the J gene TRBJ2-1; D is ambiguous. The V gene's germline CDR1 is SGDLS and CDR2 YYNGEE. The V end was cut by 1 base, the J end by 4 bases, with 6 bases between. This CDR3 spans 13 amino acids.

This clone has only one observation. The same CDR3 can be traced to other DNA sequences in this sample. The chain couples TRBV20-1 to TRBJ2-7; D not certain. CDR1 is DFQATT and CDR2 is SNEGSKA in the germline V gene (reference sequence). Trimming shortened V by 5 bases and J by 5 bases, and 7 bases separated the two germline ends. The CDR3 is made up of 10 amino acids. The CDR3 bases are TGCAGTGCTTCTGATCACGAGCAGTACTTC. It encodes CSASDHEQYF.

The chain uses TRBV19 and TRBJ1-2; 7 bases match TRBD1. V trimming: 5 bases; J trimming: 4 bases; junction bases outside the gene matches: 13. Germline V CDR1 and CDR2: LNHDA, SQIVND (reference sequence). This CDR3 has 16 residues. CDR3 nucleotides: TGTGCCAGTAGTGCTAGCCCCGGGACAGAAGTCTATGGCTACACCTTC. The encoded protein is CASSASPGTEVYGYTF.

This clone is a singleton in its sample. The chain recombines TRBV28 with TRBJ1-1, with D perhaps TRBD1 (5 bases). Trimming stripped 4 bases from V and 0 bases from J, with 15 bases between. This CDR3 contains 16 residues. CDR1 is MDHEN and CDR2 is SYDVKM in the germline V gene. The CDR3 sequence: CASSSMGLSMNTEAFF. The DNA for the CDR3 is TGTGCCAGCAGTTCCATGGGACTGTCGATGAACACTGAAGCTTTCTTT.

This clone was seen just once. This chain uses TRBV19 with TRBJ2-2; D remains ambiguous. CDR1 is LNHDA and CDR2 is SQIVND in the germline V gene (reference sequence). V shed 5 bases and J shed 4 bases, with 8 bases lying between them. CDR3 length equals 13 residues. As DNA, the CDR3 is TGTGCCAGTAGTCTCCAGACCACCGGGGAGCTGTTTTTT. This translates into CASSLQTTGELFF.